The 8 T cell receptor beta chains reported below all come from one sample, sequenced in a study of OX40 agonist ivuxolimab in advanced cancers. Clones were read by immunoSEQ multiplex PCR, and TCRdb kept only the in-frame ones, dropping some. The sample lists some 97,000 clones; less than 95% were seen once. Material: CD4+ or CD8+ T cells sorted from blood, obtained in a trial of the OX40 agonist ivuxolimab. Every receptor here comes from an adult with an advanced solid tumor such as melanoma, head and neck, liver or kidney cancer.

The V call is TRBV7-3, the J call TRBJ2-3; 8 nucleotides line up with TRBD2. J gave up 2 bases and V 5 bases, and 9 bases lay outside the gene matches. CDR1 is SGHTA and CDR2 is FQGTGA in the germline V gene. The CDR3 contains 16 residues. The CDR3 sequence: CASSLGGRPNTDTQYF. For the CDR3, the DNA is TGTGCCAGCAGCCTAGGCGGGAGGCCAAACACAGATACGCAGTATTTT.

The chain joins TRBV18 to TRBJ2-1, with 7 bases aligning to TRBD2. The CDR3 has 16 residues. Germline CDR1 is KGHSH and CDR2 is LQKENI. V was pared by 4 bases and J by 7 bases, with 13 bases of the junction left unmatched. The chain's CDR3 is CASSHPGASGLNEQFF. The DNA for the CDR3 is TGTGCCAGCTCACACCCTGGGGCTAGCGGACTAAATGAGCAGTTCTTC.

J is TRBJ1-5 and V is TRBV19; no clear D gene. The CDR3 consists of 13 residues. Germline CDR1 reads LNHDA; CDR2 reads SQIVND (reference sequence). With 7 bases removed from V and 4 bases from J, the gap between germline ends came to 11 bases. The CDR3 DNA follows: TGTGCCAGTACCTTGGGCGGGAATCAGCCCCAGCATTTT. This codes for CASTLGGNQPQHF. The variable domain in full, with the rest retrieved from reference TRBV19 and TRBJ1-5, is DGGITQSPKYLFRKEGQNVTLSCEQNLNHDAMYWYRQDPGQGLRLIYYSQIVNDFQKGDIAEGYSVSREKKESFPLTVTSAQKNPTAFYLCASTLGGNQPQHFGDGTRLSIL.

The chain carries TRBV5-5 and TRBJ2-7; D may be TRBD2 (5 bases). The germline CDR1 and CDR2 sequences are SGHKS and YYEKEE (reference sequence). The CDR3 contains 15 residues. V was pared by 4 bases and J by 2 bases, with 16 bases between. In nucleotides, the CDR3 is TGTGCCAGCAGCCACCCCGGGGAGACGACCTACGAGCAGTACTTC. It codes for CASSHPGETTYEQYF.

This clone was seen more than once but under ten times. The chain carries TRBV5-5 and TRBJ2-3; D is unclear. Looked up from germline, CDR1 is SGHKS and CDR2 is YYEKEE (reference sequence). The CDR3 runs 13 residues. V was trimmed by 2 bases and J by 1 base, leaving 5 bases between them. The CDR3 reads CASSFLGTDTQYF. The CDR3 coding sequence is TGTGCCAGCAGCTTCCTGGGCACAGATACGCAGTATTTT.

The CDR3 DNA reads TGTGCCAGCAGTCCCCGTCCTGGGGAATTCAATCAGCCCCAGCATTTT. It yields the protein CASSPRPGEFNQPQHF. V and J are TRBV27 and TRBJ1-5; no definite D call. The V gene lost 5 bases and the J gene lost 3 bases, with 17 bases spanning the gap. This CDR3 comprises 16 residues. From germline, CDR1 is MNHEY and CDR2 SMNVEV (reference sequence).

This clone was seen only once. The chain is built from TRBV13 and TRBJ2-7, with 9 bases identical to TRBD1. CDR1 and CDR2 from the germline V gene are PRHDT and FYEKMQ (reference sequence). Trimming took 3 bases from V and 1 from J; bases not matched to a gene: 7. The CDR3 is made up of 16 amino acids. The CDR3 DNA follows: TGTGCCAGCAGCTTTGCGCCGGGACAGGGTTCCTACGAGCAGTACTTC. This gives the protein CASSFAPGQGSYEQYF.

This chain uses TRBV6-5 with TRBJ1-2; no reliable D call. This CDR3 region has 16 residues. Trimming stripped 0 bases from V and 0 bases from J, with 11 bases between. Per the germline V gene, CDR1 is MNHEY and CDR2 is SVGAGI. CDR3 nucleotide sequence: TGTGCCAGCAGTTACTCGTTAGGCGTAACTAACTATGGCTACACCTTC. This gives the protein CASSYSLGVTNYGYTF.